This T cell receptor beta chain is drawn from a study of OX40 agonist ivuxolimab in advanced cancers. Points from the study as a whole: Clonal expansion was seen in CD4+ and CD8+ blood T cells by week 6 at 0.1 to 3.0 mg/kg.

The assay was immunoSEQ multiplex PCR, and TCRdb's table has in-frame clones only and misses some. The sample lists 35,000 to 55,000 clones, around 80% seen once, with 8.5% to 12% in the top ten. This CDR3 has 12 amino acids. CDR1 SGHDN and CDR2 FVKESK come from the germline V gene. Trimming shortened V by 1 base and J by 2 bases, and 3 bases separated the two germline ends. In regard to this clone: Its matching antigen is unknown. Other DNA sequences in this specimen translate into the identical CDR3.

Here the sequenced sample was CD4+ or CD8+ T cells sorted from blood, taken in a trial of the OX40 agonist ivuxolimab. V usage is TRBV14 and J usage is TRBJ2-7; D is unclear. This clonotype was obtained from an adult with an advanced solid tumor such as melanoma, head and neck, liver or kidney cancer. This CDR3 reads CASSQVTYEQYF. CDR3 DNA: TGTGCCAGCAGCCAAGTTACCTACGAGCAGTACTTC.